This T cell receptor beta chain comes out of a study of a mutant IDH1 vaccine in newly diagnosed glioma. Profiling relied on immunoSEQ multiplex PCR, and the TCRdb table lists in-frame clones only, not all of them. The repertoire holds tens of thousands of clones, with 65% to 90% as singletons. Time point described: week 23, last vaccination. Doses comprised 300 ug of mutant IDH1 20-mer peptide each, plus topical imiquimod. V lost 2 bases and J 0 bases, leaving 10 bases between the germline ends. The CDR3 is made up of 15 amino acids. Germline-derived CDR1 and CDR2 are KGHSH and LQKENI. A note on this clone: Its antigen is not known.

The TCR was taken from a man younger than 45 with glioma. Some clones in this sample may be carry-over from other donors' samples. Specimen: PBMCs, collected from a glioma patient whose treatment included an IDH1 peptide vaccine. The chain combines TRBV18 with TRBJ1-1; D remains ambiguous. For the CDR3, the DNA is TGTGCCAGCTCACCAAGTCAGGCCATGAACACTGAAGCTTTCTTT. As protein: CASSPSQAMNTEAFF.